These 7 T cell receptor beta chains share one sample of origin, sequenced in a study of blood T cell repertoires in COVID-19. Data came from immunoSEQ multiplex PCR; TCRdb stores just in-frame clones and leaves some out. The table shows more than 250,000 clones, with approximately 85% occurring only once. The sample was peripheral blood. Receptor source: a human donor in a cohort sampled during active COVID-19.

V and J are TRBV9 and TRBJ2-7; possibly TRBD1 for D (6 bases). This CDR3 comprises 14 residues. The germline V and J ends were trimmed by 0 bases and 2 bases, with 9 bases remaining between them. CDR1 is SGDLS and CDR2 is YYNGEE in the germline V gene. CDR3 region: CASSVERDTYEQYF. DNA for the CDR3: TGTGCCAGCAGCGTAGAACGGGACACCTACGAGCAGTACTTC.

This chain uses TRBV7-9 with TRBJ1-3; 7 bases map to TRBD1. Germline V gene sequence: CDR1 SEHNR, CDR2 FQNEAQ (reference sequence). The CDR3 covers 14 residues. V was pared by 4 bases and J by 5 bases, with 5 bases of the junction left unmatched. CDR3: CASSSHRGRNTIYF. For the CDR3, the DNA is TGTGCCAGCAGCTCACACAGGGGTAGAAACACCATATATTTT.

The V gene is TRBV6-2 or TRBV6-3, the J gene TRBJ2-3; 8 bases are a match to TRBD2. Looked up from germline, CDR1 is MNHEY and CDR2 is SVGEGT. The trim removed 2 bases at V and 3 bases at J, leaving 4 bases unmatched. The length of the CDR3 is 15 residues. This CDR3 reads CASSYLASGTDTQYF. The DNA of the CDR3 is TGTGCCAGCAGTTACCTGGCTAGCGGGACAGATACGCAGTATTTT.

The rearrangement joins TRBV2 to TRBJ1-2; a weak D match, TRBD1 (6 bases). CDR1 is SNHLY and CDR2 is FYNNEI in the germline V gene. The CDR3 has 14 amino acids. Trimming removed 5 bases from V and 2 bases from J, with 12 bases in between. CDR3 DNA: TGTGCCAGCAGTCCCCAGGGGACCAACTATGGCTACACCTTC. It translates to CASSPQGTNYGYTF. The full variable domain, rest sourced from reference TRBV2 and TRBJ1-2, is EPEVTQTPSHQVTQMGQEVILRCVPISNHLYFYWYRQILGQKVEFLVSFYNNEISEKSEIFDDQFSVERPDGSNFTLKIRSTKLEDSAMYFCASSPQGTNYGYTFGSGTRLTVV.

The chain links TRBV6-5 to TRBJ2-7; no clear D. This CDR3 region has 13 residues. The germline gives CDR1 MNHEY, CDR2 SVGAGI. Trimming shortened V by 5 bases and J by 1 base, and 9 bases separated the two germline ends. The CDR3 bases are TGTGCCAGCAGTCCCCCCTCGTCCTACGAGCAGTACTTC. Protein: CASSPPSSYEQYF.

CDR3 region: CATSRDLGGQGNQPQHF. Written as DNA, the CDR3 is TGTGCCACCAGCAGAGATCTTGGCGGGCAGGGGAATCAGCCCCAGCATTTT. The chain links TRBV15 to TRBJ1-5; D is possibly TRBD1 (6 bases). This CDR3 has 17 amino acids. Between the trimmed V and J ends, which lost 0 bases and 4 bases, there was a span of 16 bases. Per the germline V gene, CDR1 is LNHNV and CDR2 is YYDKDF (reference sequence). The entire variable domain, with the rest obtained from reference TRBV15 and TRBJ1-5, is as follows: DAMVIQNPRYQVTQFGKPVTLSCSQTLNHNVMYWYQQKSSQAPKLLFHYYDKDFNNEADTPDNFQSRRPNTSFCFLDIRSPGLGDTAMYLCATSRDLGGQGNQPQHFGDGTRLSIL.

The rearrangement joins TRBV30 to TRBJ1-3, with 7 positions matching TRBD1. V trimming: 0 bases; J trimming: 4 bases; junction bases outside the gene matches: 12. CDR1 and CDR2 (germline): GTSNPN, SVGIG (reference sequence). This CDR3 contains 17 residues. The CDR3 loop is CAWSVNLGQAGGNTIYF. In DNA, the CDR3 is TGTGCCTGGAGTGTAAACCTCGGACAGGCGGGGGGAAACACCATATATTTT. Complete variable domain (other parts from reference TRBV30 and TRBJ1-3): SQTIHQWPATLVQPVGSPLSLECTVEGTSNPNLYWYRQAAGRGLQLLFYSVGIGQISSEVPQNLSASRPQDRQFILSSKKLLLSDSGFYLCAWSVNLGQAGGNTIYFGEGSWLTVV.